The TCR beta chain under discussion was sequenced for a study of immune evolution from preneoplasia to lung adenocarcinoma. Only in-frame clones appear in the TCRdb table, and some are missing; sequencing was by immunoSEQ multiplex PCR. The top ten hold around 5.1% of the sample, which has 39,000 or so clones, over 75% seen once. The germline V gene encodes CDR1 SEHNR and CDR2 FQNEAQ (reference sequence). V was shortened by 4 bases and J by 2 bases, with 11 bases between the two germline ends. The CDR3 length is 15 residues. This chain links TRBV7-9 with TRBJ1-4; D is unresolved. The TCR comes from a person in their sixties with lung adenocarcinoma. Material: FFPE invasive lung adenocarcinoma tissue. CDR3 bases: TGTGCCAGCAGCTGGGGATACGGGACTAATGAAAAACTGTTTTTT. It yields the protein CASSWGYGTNEKLFF.